This TCR beta chain was sequenced during a study of cytomegalovirus exposure and HLA in healthy donors (dated by TCRdb to about 2017). With regard to the full study: According to an earlier analysis of 587 of the donors, about 179 million T cells yielded some 120 million unique TCR beta sequences and about 300 Gb of sequence data. The study combined high-throughput TCR immunosequencing, statistical association of individual TCRs with disease status, and machine learning to predict cytomegalovirus infection status. The study used immunosequencing to profile the T cell repertoires of hundreds of subjects and linked those repertoires to cytomegalovirus serostatus. Every repertoire in the discovery cohort had been generated on one and the same sequencing platform. The number of donors typed differed by locus, with roughly 620-640 for A, B, C, DRB1 and DQB1, roughly 520 for DQA1, nearly 610 for DPA1, and some 440 for DPB1. Donor age, sex, ethnicity and CMV serostatus were compiled alongside the repertoire data. The study aimed to test whether cataloging public T cell receptors could reveal signatures of past pathogen exposure. Besides the first cohort of roughly 640 subjects, a separate validation cohort made up of roughly 120 different subjects was used. An earlier analysis of several hundred of the donors applied high-throughput TCR beta sequencing to assess whether each TCR beta V gene segment acted as functional or pseudogenic. In the later analysis, no new phenotypic data were used to find candidate immune exposures; instead, reliance was placed on TCR beta sequences and their occurrence across donors. Of the approximately 400 genotyped donors, roughly 80% were placed in the genetic ancestry cluster associated with self-reported Caucasian donors. In a later analysis, previously published TCR beta repertoires from 500 to 750 donors were re-analyzed and high-resolution HLA genotyping was added so that TCR occurrence patterns could be studied. A later genetic analysis took genome-wide SNP genotypes for 398 of the 666 donors and used that subset as a discovery cohort. Because of strong linkage in the cohort, five DR-DQ haplotypes were treated as single units for association and clustering. An early release that covered 640 HLA-typed donors contained approximately 300 gigabases of sequencing data and tens of millions of unique TCR sequences. Among 398 genotyped donors of the cohort, an average of around 240,000 unique TCR beta nucleotide sequences were sequenced per donor, 15% to 20% of them non-productive. HLA typing covered class I and class II loci at four-digit resolution.

Broad study findings and their caveats: It was suggested by the authors that the approach could potentially be generalized to other disease states and immunological phenotypes. In a later genetic analysis, fewer N-insertions in productive TCRs were reported among donors in an Asian-associated ancestry cluster than the roughly 640-donor mean. A later genetic analysis associated a missense DCLRE1C variant with V-gene and J-gene trimming of TCR beta chains, and an independent cohort replicated the association. When HLA alleles, especially DR and DQ, strongly co-occurred, attributing TCR associations to individual alleles was difficult. A further reported finding was that TCR beta sequences accurately predicted the HLA-A and HLA-B alleles for most subjects in the first cohort. The presence/absence analyses assumed that sequencing depth was roughly uniform across donors, and that assumption may not be true. In a later analysis, HLA-associated TCR beta chains were found to be more clonally expanded and to have lower generation probabilities than equally common non-associated chains. HLA typing was unavailable for some donors at each locus, so association tests used only the typed subset. In a later analysis, 16,951 TCR beta sequences were associated with specific HLA alleles at a false discovery rate of 0.05. Linkage disequilibrium might explain the correlated functional status among segregating V segments, but an unknown experimental factor could not be ruled out. While some public TCRs were present in many individuals, most TCR sequences turned up only very rarely across donors. A cluster of highly shared sequence variants was judged likely to be a technical artifact of the sequencing pipeline. This cohort had only TCR beta chains sequenced, and the lack of alpha or paired-chain data limited which features could be detected. Broadly in line with IMGT annotations, most TCR beta V segments showed up in productive rearrangements about 87% or about 30% of the time in an earlier analysis of about 500 of the donors. In a later analysis, the rate of TCR association differed among HLA loci, with DRB1 alleles having the most associated TCRs and HLA-C alleles having the fewest. Immune exposure information for the cohort was limited to CMV serostatus. A later analysis found that most CMV-associated TCR beta chains appeared HLA-restricted, with HLA associations seemingly driven largely by CMV exposure. A later analysis reported that several top co-occurrence clusters appeared linked to parvovirus B19, influenza, CMV and Epstein-Barr virus. Because counts were too low, roughly 18 rarely observed V segments, including chromosome 9 orphons, were left out of the earlier analysis of some 600 of the donors. Cytomegalovirus status was reported to be diagnosed by the classifier with high specificity and sensitivity in both the original and validation cohorts. In vitro tests confirmed that three of the cytomegalovirus-associated TCR beta chains recognize cytomegalovirus antigens. The 87-base-pair reads could not distinguish some IMGT-functional V segments, including TRBV6-2 and TRBV6-3, so those segments were excluded. The study listed 164 TCR beta chains as associated with cytomegalovirus.

The cohort was made up of about 610 healthy bone marrow donors. Cohort members were all nominally healthy when sampled, although unrecorded immune exposures were likely present. The donor tested CMV seropositive, placing the donor among the approximately 290 seropositive members of the cohort. A peripheral blood sample was provided by each donor, and peripheral blood mononuclear cells were used for TCR beta sequencing. The Qiagen DNeasy Blood Extraction Kit was used to extract genomic DNA from the blood cell samples. V is clipped by 1 base and J by 7 bases, and the sequence between their germline boundaries is 9 bases long. The CDR3 spans 13 residues, from the cysteine through the phenylalanine. Kept here is only the CDR3 DNA, which spans 39 bases and is read in frame from base 1. The germline V gene (reference sequence) gives CDR1 as SGHNT and CDR2 as YYREEE. Library method: the immunoSEQ multiplex PCR assay. A mixture of 60 forward primers for TCR Vbeta segments and 13 reverse primers for TCR Jbeta segments was used in the multiplex PCR. Amplification of the CDR3 region of rearranged TCR beta genes was performed with a multiplex PCR assay on genomic DNA. The amplified TCR beta libraries were sequenced on the Illumina HiSeq System as 87-base-pair reads. The original pipeline was this. A later analysis tallied 75 million to 85 million unique TCR beta chains across the approximately 670 repertoires, and roughly 11 million of those chains were shared by two or more donors. A nearest-neighbor algorithm error-corrected the raw reads and collapsed the reads into unique sequences, merging closely related sequences to remove PCR and sequencing errors. V, D and J gene segments were assigned by aligning CDR3 sequences to IMGT reference sequences. For a sequence to be retained, a match of at least six nucleotides to both a V gene segment and a J gene segment was required. A rearrangement was called productive if the CDR3 had no stop codons and remained in frame with V and J, and every other rearrangement was called non-productive. CDR3 was defined according to IMGT convention as the region running from the second conserved V-encoded cysteine to the conserved J-encoded phenylalanine. In an earlier analysis of more than 550 of the donors, sequences lacking an unambiguous match to a single V gene segment were excluded. An earlier analysis of several hundred of the donors called V segments functional above 56.7% productive rearrangements and segregating when the between-donor standard deviation exceeded 5%. A statistical classification framework was built for diagnosing cytomegalovirus status from the catalog of TCR beta chain sequences. In a later analysis, V and J genes were assigned by comparing TCR nucleotide sequences against IMGT/GENE-DB human TR gene sequences. Using the TCRdist pipeline, a later analysis assigned CDR3 sequences along with most-parsimonious VDJ recombination scenarios. In a later analysis, each TCR beta chain was defined by its CDR3 amino acid sequence together with its V-gene family, and reads lacking a unique V-gene family were excluded. To address suspected cross-contamination and a sequencing artifact, a later analysis removed approximately 590 highly shared, low-generation-probability nucleotide sequences. In a later analysis, a clonal expansion index for each public chain was calculated from normalized within-repertoire ranks of inferred template counts. A later analysis computed generation probabilities with a VDJ recombination model fitted to out-of-frame rearrangements, and checked the results against IGoR. In a later analysis, TCR-TCR, TCR-HLA and TCR-CMV co-occurrence was scored with hypergeometric tests, and a repertoire-size bias correction was applied to TCR pairs. False discovery rates were estimated in a later analysis by permuting HLA or CMV assignments 20 times. A later analysis grouped co-occurring TCRs with DBSCAN, adding TCRdist sequence similarity when clustering within HLA-allele-positive subsets. For co-occurrence clustering, repertoires with fewer than 30,000 or more than 120,000 public chains were excluded, along with four or five repertoires with anomalous nucleotide sharing. As stored in TCRdb, this immuneACCESS dataset retains in-frame rearrangements with V and J assigned. A fraction of the clones does not appear; measured against another copy, unresolved V genes explain less than half of the discrepancy, and the remainder lacks a known reason. Clone size and V and J calls were adopted from that table, with D and trimming inferred from the DNA. The sample data list some 110,000 clones, and roughly 85% of these were observed just once. The ten largest clones take up roughly 5% of the sample.

Turning to this clone: Its antigen remains undetermined. It has no much larger one-base neighbor in the sample; base qualities were not kept.

The sequencing input was PBMCs. Rearrangement joined TRBV5-4 to TRBJ1-5; tentative D gene TRBD1, with 5 bases matching. This clonotype originated in a man aged 55 to 70 in good health and CMV-seropositive. The CDR3 protein is CASSLTGEQPQHF. The nucleotide sequence is TGTGCCAGCAGCTTGACGGGGGAACAGCCCCAGCATTTT.